The 32 T cell receptor beta chains listed next were all sequenced from one sample in a study of control samples from healthy donors and cancer patients. Sequencing was performed with immunoSEQ multiplex PCR; in TCRdb, only in-frame clones are kept and a portion is missing. The repertoire includes around 130,000 clones, 70% to 90% of them detected once, and more than 2.5% sits in the top ten. The sample comprised blood. Every receptor here comes from a man aged 50-60 years in good health.

This clone was counted between two and nine times. The rearrangement joins TRBV27 to TRBJ2-5, with 8 bases lining up with TRBD2. V lost 6 bases, J lost 6 bases, and 12 bases stayed unmatched. CDR1 and CDR2 (germline): MNHEY, SMNVEV (reference sequence). The CDR3 consists of 15 residues. CDR3 amino acids: CASSPGLVERKTQYF. The CDR3 bases are TGTGCCAGCAGCCCGGGACTAGTCGAAAGGAAGACCCAGTACTTC.

The chain combines TRBV5-5 with TRBJ2-3; D perhaps matches TRBD2 (6 bases). Trimming removed 0 bases at V and 2 bases at J, with 13 bases between. CDR1 is SGHKS and CDR2 is YYEKEE in the germline V gene (reference sequence). This CDR3 contains 16 residues. The CDR3 loop reads CASSLGGSGPTDTQYF. CDR3 nucleotides: TGTGCCAGCAGCTTGGGTGGTAGCGGCCCCACAGATACGCAGTATTTT.

The chain employs TRBV21-1 and TRBJ2-1. TRBV21-1 is an annotated pseudogene. This CDR3 comprises 18 residues. The CDR3 reads CASSKARAGVNSYNEQFF. CDR3 coding DNA: TGTGCCAGCAGCAAAGCTAGGGCAGGCGTTAACTCCTACAATGAGCAGTTCTTC.

The chain uses TRBV7-8 and TRBJ1-2; 12 nucleotides match TRBD1. The CDR3 is 14 residues long. J gave up 8 bases and V 5 bases, and 6 bases lay outside the gene matches. Germline V gene lookup returns CDR1 SGHVS and CDR2 FQNEAQ. The chain's CDR3 is CASSPRDRGLGYTF. CDR3 DNA: TGTGCCAGCAGCCCCCGGGACAGGGGGCTGGGCTACACCTTC.

The rearrangement links TRBV18 to TRBJ1-2; no firm D call. Germline V lookup: CDR1 KGHSH, CDR2 LQKENI. This CDR3 has 14 residues. Trimming cost V 5 bases and J 2 bases, with 12 bases left between them. CDR3 residues: CASSSGRGNYGYTF. The CDR3 nucleotides read TGTGCCAGCTCATCGGGTCGGGGAAACTATGGCTACACCTTC.

This chain links TRBV4-1 with TRBJ2-1; no clear D. V gave up 4 bases and J gave up 3 bases, with 10 bases separating them. This CDR3 comprises 14 residues. Germline-derived CDR1 and CDR2 are MGHRA and YSYEKL. Written as DNA, the CDR3 is TGCGCCAGCAGCCTCCGAACAGACTACAATGAGCAGTTCTTC. Its protein is CASSLRTDYNEQFF.

The V and J genes are TRBV18 and TRBJ2-5, with a weak D call TRBD1 (6 bases). V lost 6 bases and J 3 bases, leaving 11 bases between the germline ends. Germline V gives CDR1 KGHSH, CDR2 LQKENI. The CDR3 length is 13 residues. For the CDR3, the DNA is TGTGCCAGCTCGCGCAACAGGGAAGAGACCCAGTACTTC. Its protein product is CASSRNREETQYF.

The chain carries TRBV7-3 and TRBJ1-1, with unresolved D. The germline CDR1 and CDR2 sequences are SGHTA and FQGTGA. The CDR3 totals 13 residues. Trimming left V 1 base short and J 4 bases short, with 7 bases between. The CDR3, as DNA: TGTGCCAGCAGCTTAAAGTGGGGCACTGAAGCTTTCTTT. Translation gives CASSLKWGTEAFF.

This chain joins TRBV6-1 and TRBJ1-4; 8 nucleotides align to TRBD1. Germline V lookup: CDR1 MNHNS, CDR2 SASEGT. This CDR3 has 15 amino acids. The J segment lost 8 bases and the V segment lost 2 bases, leaving 7 bases of the junction unmatched. The CDR3 region has the DNA TGTGCCAGCAGTGAAAGGACAGGGACAAGGGAAAAACTGTTTTTT. Its protein product is CASSERTGTREKLFF.

V and J are TRBV7-9 and TRBJ1-2, with D tentatively TRBD1 (6 bases). CDR1 and CDR2 from the germline V gene are SEHNR and FQNEAQ (reference sequence). V was pared by 2 bases and J by 6 bases, with 19 bases between. This CDR3 spans 16 amino acids. The CDR3 coding sequence is TGTGCCAGCAGCTTATCCTATTTCGACACAGGGAATGGCTACACCTTC. This codes for CASSLSYFDTGNGYTF. Drawing the rest from reference TRBV7-9 and TRBJ1-2, the complete variable domain is DTGVSQNPRHKITKRGQNVTFRCDPISEHNRLYWYRQTLGQGPEFLTYFQNEAQLEKSRLLSDRFSAERPKGSFSTLEIQRTEQGDSAMYLCASSLSYFDTGNGYTFGSGTRLTVV.

J is TRBJ2-3 and V is TRBV27; D ambiguous. The CDR3 has 15 amino acids. V lost 6 bases to trimming and J lost 0 bases, with 13 bases between them. Per germline, CDR1 MNHEY and CDR2 SMNVEV (reference sequence). The CDR3 sequence is CASRTSVPSTDTQYF. The DNA of the CDR3 is TGTGCCAGCAGAACATCGGTGCCTAGCACAGATACGCAGTATTTT.

V usage is TRBV18 and J usage is TRBJ1-2; D ambiguous. CDR3 length: 14 amino acids. V lost 8 bases and J 1 base, leaving 14 bases between the germline ends. Germline CDR1 and CDR2: KGHSH and LQKENI. For the CDR3, the DNA is TGTGCCAGCACCTTGGAGGTTCTTAACTATGGCTACACCTTC. It specifies CASTLEVLNYGYTF. The full variable domain, rest sourced from reference TRBV18 and TRBJ1-2, is NAGVMQNPRHLVRRRGQEARLRCSPMKGHSHVYWYRQLPEEGLKFMVYLQKENIIDESGMPKERFSAEFPKEGPSILRIQQVVRGDSAAYFCASTLEVLNYGYTFGSGTRLTVV.

V is TRBV6-6 and J is TRBJ2-7, with a possible D match to TRBD1 (6 bases). The length of the CDR3 is 14 residues. Germline V gene data show CDR1 as MNHNY and CDR2 as SVGAGI (reference sequence). V was trimmed by 0 bases and J by 7 bases, leaving 13 bases between them. CDR3 sequence: CASSYSQPGQEQYF. The CDR3 nucleotides are TGTGCCAGCAGTTACTCACAACCTGGACAGGAGCAGTACTTC.

J is TRBJ1-2 and V is TRBV5-5; unclear D gene. V gave up 6 bases and J gave up 4 bases, with 19 bases separating them. This CDR3 has 15 amino acids. CDR1 is SGHKS and CDR2 is YYEKEE in the germline V gene (reference sequence). This CDR3 is CASTPGEGRSYGYTF. DNA of the CDR3: TGTGCCAGCACCCCGGGAGAAGGGAGAAGCTATGGCTACACCTTC.

The chain links TRBV2 to TRBJ2-1; 9 positions match TRBD1. The V and J ends lost 10 bases and 5 bases, in that order; junction bases with no gene match: 9. Germline V lookup: CDR1 SNHLY, CDR2 FYNNEI. The length of the CDR3 is 14 residues. The CDR3 DNA sequence: TGTGCCACCGCCGGGACAGGGTTACACAATGAGCAGTTCTTC. Translated: CATAGTGLHNEQFF.

V usage is TRBV3-1 (or the pseudogene TRBV3-2) and J usage is TRBJ2-1, with D maybe TRBD2 (6 bases). The CDR3 consists of 16 residues. Trimming shortened V by 4 bases and J by 0 bases, and 13 bases separated the two germline ends. Germline assignment: CDR1 LGHDT and CDR2 YNNKEL (reference sequence). The CDR3: CASSPLQTSSYNEQFF. CDR3 nucleotide sequence: TGTGCCAGCAGCCCACTCCAGACTAGCTCCTACAATGAGCAGTTCTTC.

Only a few counts were recorded for this clone. The chain carries TRBV3-1 (or the pseudogene TRBV3-2) and TRBJ2-5, with D perhaps matching TRBD2 (6 bases). This CDR3 has 15 residues. V lost 3 bases and J lost 4, with 15 bases in between. Per the germline V gene, CDR1 is LGHDT and CDR2 is YNNKEL (reference sequence). In nucleotides, the CDR3 is TGTGCCAGCAGCCATAACCGGGGAGGCCCAGAGACCCAGTACTTC. Protein: CASSHNRGGPETQYF.

This chain links TRBV28 with TRBJ2-3; perhaps TRBD1 as D (5 bases). The CDR3 length is 13 residues. Trimming took 4 bases from V and 8 from J, leaving 13 bases between them. Germline V gives CDR1 MDHEN, CDR2 SYDVKM. CDR3 in amino acids: CASSSRTLGTQYF. CDR3 bases: TGTGCCAGCAGTTCCCGGACACTCGGTACGCAGTATTTT.

J is TRBJ1-2 and V is TRBV6-5, with a tentative D call TRBD1 (5 bases). The CDR3 runs to 13 residues. The ends were cut back, 6 bases at V and 7 bases at J, with 15 bases in the middle. Per the germline V gene, CDR1 is MNHEY and CDR2 is SVGAGI. The CDR3 region has the DNA TGTGCCAGCAGGCTACCGGGACGCGGTGGCTACACCTTC. It translates to CASRLPGRGGYTF.

The V call is TRBV9, the J call TRBJ2-6; a possible D gene is TRBD1 (5 bases). CDR1 and CDR2 (germline): SGDLS, YYNGEE. The CDR3 spans 15 residues. The V and J ends lost 0 bases and 4 bases respectively, with 8 bases between them. DNA for the CDR3: TGTGCCAGCAGCGTAGTTGGGGCCGGGGCCAACGTCCTGACTTTC. Residues: CASSVVGAGANVLTF.

V gene TRBV5-4 combines with J gene TRBJ1-5; D is undetermined. This CDR3 has 15 residues. The V end was cut by 1 base, the J end by 6 bases, with 14 bases between. Germline assignment: CDR1 SGHNT and CDR2 YYREEE (reference sequence). The CDR3 DNA follows: TGTGCCAGCAGCTTGAGTGAGGGTCGAGGTCAGCCCCAGCATTTT. As protein: CASSLSEGRGQPQHF.

The chain joins TRBV28 to TRBJ1-2; no definite D call. CDR3 size: 15 residues. CDR1 is MDHEN, CDR2 SYDVKM, per germline. Trimming shortened V by 4 bases and J by 4 bases, and 16 bases separated the two germline ends. The CDR3 loop reads CASSSTLGRGYGYTF. The CDR3 coding sequence is TGTGCCAGCAGTTCTACCCTCGGGCGGGGCTATGGCTACACCTTC.

This chain connects TRBV3-1 (or the pseudogene TRBV3-2) to TRBJ1-2, with 7 bases matching TRBD1. The CDR3 totals 14 residues. Per germline, CDR1 LGHDT and CDR2 YNNKEL (reference sequence). The ends lost 0 bases at V and 6 bases at J; junction bases unmatched: 4. The CDR3 sequence is CASSQDGRGHGYTF. DNA of the CDR3: TGTGCCAGCAGCCAAGACGGGAGGGGGCATGGCTACACCTTC.

The chain carries TRBV4-1 and TRBJ2-1, with D tentatively TRBD2 (5 bases). V shed 3 bases and J shed 8 bases, with 8 bases lying between them. CDR3 length: 12 amino acids. CDR1 MGHRA and CDR2 YSYEKL come from the germline V gene. The DNA for the CDR3 is TGCGCCAGCAGCCAGAGGGTGGATGAGCAGTTCTTC. Protein sequence: CASSQRVDEQFF.

The rearrangement links TRBV24-1 to TRBJ2-1; D unclear. Trimming took 4 bases from V and 9 from J, leaving 12 bases between them. There are 13 residues in the CDR3. Germline CDR1 reads KGHDR; CDR2 reads SFDVKD. Written as DNA, the CDR3 is TGTGCCACCAGTGAATCCTGGGTGGCTGAGCAGTTCTTC. This encodes CATSESWVAEQFF.

The gene calls are TRBV30 and TRBJ1-1; no reliable D call. The V gene lost 6 bases and the J gene lost 5 bases, with 7 bases spanning the gap. This CDR3 comprises 10 residues. Germline CDR1 is GTSNPN and CDR2 is SVGIG (reference sequence). The CDR3 spells CACQGTEAFF. The CDR3 DNA is TGTGCCTGTCAAGGAACTGAAGCTTTCTTT.

The chain uses TRBV6-1 and TRBJ1-6; 8 positions agree with TRBD1. The CDR3 sequence is 16 residues long. Looked up from germline, CDR1 is MNHNS and CDR2 is SASEGT. V shed 2 bases and J 5 bases; nucleotides not matched to a gene: 5. CDR3 sequence reads: CASSEHPGQDNSPLHF. The CDR3 coding sequence is TGTGCCAGCAGTGAACATCCGGGACAGGATAATTCACCCCTCCACTTT.

This rearrangement joins TRBV7-9 to TRBJ1-2; D possibly corresponds to TRBD1 (5 bases). Trimming took off 5 bases at V and 5 bases at J, with 6 bases between the two ends. The length of the CDR3 is 11 residues. Germline CDR1 and CDR2: SEHNR and FQNEAQ (reference sequence). The CDR3 here is CASSQGYGYTF. The CDR3, as DNA: TGTGCCAGCAGCCAGGGTTATGGCTACACCTTC.

The chain uses TRBV5-1 and TRBJ1-1; 9 nucleotides agree with TRBD1. V lost 2 bases, J lost 1 base, and 3 bases stayed unmatched. Germline CDR1 and CDR2: SGHRS and YFSETQ. The CDR3 contains 15 residues. CDR3 DNA sequence: TGCGCCAGCAGCTTCGGGACAGGGAAGAACACTGAAGCTTTCTTT. It yields the protein CASSFGTGKNTEAFF.

In its sample, this clone was seen once. J is TRBJ1-1 and V is TRBV6-5; 7 nucleotides line up with TRBD1. This CDR3 spans 14 amino acids. V gave up 8 bases and J gave up 1 base; unmatched junction bases: 7. The germline gives CDR1 MNHEY, CDR2 SVGAGI. CDR3 DNA: TGTGCCAGCTGGAGACAGGGTCAGAACACTGAAGCTTTCTTT. Amino acid sequence: CASWRQGQNTEAFF.

The chain carries TRBV27 and TRBJ2-5; D gene ambiguous. The CDR3 loop spans 13 amino acids. CDR1 and CDR2 from the germline V gene are MNHEY and SMNVEV (reference sequence). The V end was cut by 5 bases, the J end by 2 bases, with 9 bases between. The CDR3 is CASSRRQQETQYF. CDR3 coding DNA: TGTGCCAGCAGTCGGCGCCAGCAAGAGACCCAGTACTTC.

This chain connects TRBV28 to TRBJ2-7; possibly TRBD1 or TRBD2 for D (6 bases each). The CDR3 spans 13 residues. Trimming removed 7 bases from V and 2 bases from J, with 12 bases in between. The germline V gene encodes CDR1 MDHEN and CDR2 SYDVKM. CDR3 residues: CASTGAGPYEQYF. CDR3 coding DNA: TGTGCCAGCACGGGGGCCGGGCCCTACGAGCAGTACTTC. Together with reference TRBV28 and TRBJ2-7, the CDR3 gives the full variable domain: DVKVTQSSRYLVKRTGEKVFLECVQDMDHENMFWYRQDPGLGLRLIYFSYDVKMKEKGDIPEGYSVSREKKERFSLILESASTNQTSMYLCASTGAGPYEQYFGPGTRLTVT.